Listed below are T cell receptor beta chains from one sample, sequenced in a study of shared clonotypes between healthy human individuals. Using immunoSEQ multiplex PCR, the repertoire was profiled, and TCRdb retains in-frame clones only, with some absent. The table has approximately 710,000 clones, 90% seen once. The material sequenced was memory CD8+ T cells from PBMCs. The receptors stem from a young man in good health. Some clones in this sample may be carry-over from other donors' samples. The CDR3 runs from the conserved cysteine through the conserved F or W. The D gene is left open where the match is weak. Where a row states a size, it is once, few, many or the class of an expanded clone; other rows omit it.

TGTGCCAGCAGACAGACCGTTTCCTACGAGCAGTACTTC	CASRQTVSYEQYF	TRBV5-8	NA	NA	TRBJ2-7
TGCGCCAGCAGCTTGGCCCCCAAAGAGTTTGGGGACACCATATATTTT	CASSLAPKEFGDTIYF	TRBV5-1	NA	NA	TRBJ1-3
TGTGCCAGCAGCTTAGCCCAATGGGACGGATCCTACGAGCAGTACTTC	CASSLAQWDGSYEQYF	TRBV7-2	NA	NA	TRBJ2-7
TGTGCCAGCAGCCCCCACCCCACAGGGGGAGAGACCCAGTACTTC	CASSPHPTGGETQYF	TRBV27	TRBD1	NA	TRBJ2-5
TGTGCCAGCAGCACAGGAGGGGCAGGGGAACGCACCGGGGAGCTGTTTTTT	CASSTGGAGERTGELFF	TRBV11-2	NA	NA	TRBJ2-2
TGTGCCAGCAGCTCGGGACTAGCGGGAGGAGTAAAGCAGTACTTC	CASSSGLAGGVKQYF	TRBV11-2	TRBD2	NA	TRBJ2-7
TGTGCCAGCAGCTTACCTCTGAGCAATGAGCAGTTCTTC	CASSLPLSNEQFF	TRBV7-9	NA	NA	TRBJ2-1
TGTGCCAGCAGCTTAAGTCGCCAGGGGGGTCAGCCCCAGCATTTT	CASSLSRQGGQPQHF	TRBV7-8	TRBD1	NA	TRBJ1-5
TGTGCCAGCAGCTTCACTGAGCAGTTCTTC	CASSFTEQFF	TRBV7-3	NA	NA	TRBJ2-1
TGCGCCAGCAGCCAAGATTCGGGGGACGTCTCCTACAATGAGCAGTTCTTC	CASSQDSGDVSYNEQFF	TRBV4-3	NA	NA	TRBJ2-1
TGCGCCAGCGGGGGACTAGCGGCCCAAGAGACCCAGTACTTC	CASGGLAAQETQYF	TRBV10-2	TRBD2	NA	TRBJ2-5
TGTGCCAGCAGTTTCTTAGCGGGAGTAGAGGATACGCAGTATTTT	CASSFLAGVEDTQYF	TRBV28	TRBD2	NA	TRBJ2-3
TGTGCCAGCATCCCCCCGGGACAGTCTCTTAACTATGGCTACACCTTC	CASIPPGQSLNYGYTF	TRBV2	TRBD1	NA	TRBJ1-2
TGTGCCAGCATTGACCCCCCTGGGAGGGACAGAGAGCAGTTCTTC	CASIDPPGRDREQFF	TRBV6-4	NA	NA	TRBJ2-1
TGTGCCAGCAGTGAAAGAGTGGGACTAGCGGGAGAGCTCCAAGAGACCCAGTACTTC	CASSERVGLAGELQETQYF	TRBV6-1	TRBD2	once	TRBJ2-5
TGTGCCAGTACCACACACCCGACAGGGGACCCCTACGAGCAGTACTTC	CASTTHPTGDPYEQYF	TRBV18	TRBD1	NA	TRBJ2-7
TGCGCCAGCAGTACGTCTAACACTGAAGCTTTCTTT	CASSTSNTEAFF	TRBV5-1	NA	NA	TRBJ1-1
TGTGCCAGCAGTCCCGAGGTGGGAGCCAAAAACATTCAGTACTTC	CASSPEVGAKNIQYF	TRBV27	NA	NA	TRBJ2-4
TGCGCCAGCAGCCAAGATTCGCGGACTAGTAATTTTTACGAGCAGTACTTC	CASSQDSRTSNFYEQYF	TRBV4-1	TRBD2	NA	TRBJ2-7
TGTGCCAGCAGACCCCGGGGGGCGGATTACAATGAGCAGTTCTTC	CASRPRGADYNEQFF	TRBV6-6	NA	NA	TRBJ2-1
TGTGCCAGCAGCTCCCGCGGACTAGCGCCAGAGACCCAGTACTTC	CASSSRGLAPETQYF	TRBV7-9	TRBD2	NA	TRBJ2-5
TGTGCCAGCAGCTTGGGTGTCTCACGGGCGCAGCCCCAGCATTTT	CASSLGVSRAQPQHF	TRBV5-6	NA	NA	TRBJ1-5
TGTGCCAGCAGCCCCCCGGCGAACAATGAGCAGTTCTTC	CASSPPANNEQFF	TRBV5-4	NA	NA	TRBJ2-1
TGTGCCAGCAGCTTGCCTCCGGGACCGAGCTTCGAGCAGTACTTC	CASSLPPGPSFEQYF	TRBV7-9	NA	NA	TRBJ2-7
TGTGCCAGCAGCTTAGGGGTGGGTCTAGCGGGCGTTCTTGAGCAGTTCTTC	CASSLGVGLAGVLEQFF	TRBV7-9	TRBD2	NA	TRBJ2-1
TGTGCCACCAGCAGCGACAGGGAATCGTCCGGAAACACCATATATTTT	CATSSDRESSGNTIYF	TRBV15	TRBD1	NA	TRBJ1-3
TGTGCCAGCAGCGTAGATGGCGGGAGGGCCCTGTCATCCTATGAGCAGTTCTTC	CASSVDGGRALSSYEQFF	TRBV9	TRBD2	NA	TRBJ2-1
TGTGCCAGCAGAACTACGGGGTCCTATGAAAAACTGTTTTTT	CASRTTGSYEKLFF	TRBV27	NA	NA	TRBJ1-4
TGTGCCAGCAGCAAACACCATTTGACTGCCACAGATACGCAGTATTTT	CASSKHHLTATDTQYF	TRBV21-1	NA	NA	TRBJ2-3
TGTGCCAGCAGCGTAGGGGACAGGGACCAGCCCCAGCATTTT	CASSVGDRDQPQHF	TRBV9	TRBD1	NA	TRBJ1-5
TGTGCCAGCAGCTTCGGGGGGTCAGTGCCAGATACGCAGTATTTT	CASSFGGSVPDTQYF	TRBV28	TRBD2	NA	TRBJ2-3
TGCGCCAGCAGCCGACTAACGAGGGGGGATGAAAAACTGTTTTTT	CASSRLTRGDEKLFF	TRBV4-3	NA	NA	TRBJ1-4
TGCAGCGTTGAAGATCGTGCTATCTCCTACGAGCAGTACTTC	CSVEDRAISYEQYF	TRBV29-1	NA	NA	TRBJ2-7
TGTGCCAGCAGCGTAGGGCTAGCGGGCATCTACGAGCAGTACTTC	CASSVGLAGIYEQYF	TRBV9	TRBD2	NA	TRBJ2-7
TGTGCCAGCAGCTTAGGGAAGCCCTACGAGCAGTACTTC	CASSLGKPYEQYF	TRBV7-8	NA	NA	TRBJ2-7
TGTGCCAGCAGCACCACCCGGGACAGGTCCTACGAGCAGTACTTC	CASSTTRDRSYEQYF	TRBV7-9	TRBD1	NA	TRBJ2-7
TGTGCCAGCAGCGACTCGACTAGCGGGGGACAAGAGACCCAGTACTTC	CASSDSTSGGQETQYF	TRBV13	TRBD2	NA	TRBJ2-5
TGTGCCAGCAGCTTCCAGGGGGGCAGCACAGATACGCAGTATTTT	CASSFQGGSTDTQYF	TRBV7-8	NA	NA	TRBJ2-3
TGTGCCAGCAGCTTAACTGGGGGAACCACAGATACGCAGTATTTT	CASSLTGGTTDTQYF	TRBV7-3	NA	NA	TRBJ2-3
TGTGCCAGCAGCTTAGGGGGGGCCGAGCAGTACTTC	CASSLGGAEQYF	TRBV7-8	NA	NA	TRBJ2-7
TGCAGCGTTGCAGGGCCCTACAATGAGCAGTTCTTC	CSVAGPYNEQFF	TRBV29-1	NA	once	TRBJ2-1
TGTGCCAGCAGTTTTACTGTGAACACTGAAGCTTTCTTT	CASSFTVNTEAFF	TRBV28	NA	NA	TRBJ1-1
TGTGCCAGCAGCTTAGGGTGGCTTGGGGGGAGCTCCTACGAGCAGTACTTC	CASSLGWLGGSSYEQYF	TRBV7-8	NA	NA	TRBJ2-7
TGTGCCAGGACCCGTTTGTCCCTTGAAAACACCATATATTTT	CARTRLSLENTIYF	TRBV2	NA	NA	TRBJ1-3
TGTGCCTGGATCCTTGTGGGGGAGGGCTCCTACAATGAGCAGTTCTTC	CAWILVGEGSYNEQFF	TRBV30	TRBD2	NA	TRBJ2-1
TGTGCCTGGCTCCGTCCGGGACTAGCGGGACTTGAGCAGTTCTTC	CAWLRPGLAGLEQFF	TRBV30	TRBD2	NA	TRBJ2-1